The 14 T cell receptor beta chains listed next were all sequenced from one sample in a study of Ad26.COV2.S vaccination and SARS-CoV-2 variants. The protocol was immunoSEQ multiplex PCR, while the TCRdb copy is restricted to in-frame clones and leaves out a portion. The repertoire consists of some 390,000 clones, with 89% occurring once and the leading ten covering under 2%. Documented treatment: around 19 received Ad26.COV2.S at low or high dose, single or two shots; about 5 received placebo; per-sample allocation not given. The samples date from day 63 after the first vaccine or placebo injection. This sample comprised peripheral blood, obtained in a trial of Ad26.COV2.S vaccine versus placebo. All receptors come from a person between 18 and 65 years old who received the Ad26.COV2.S COVID-19 vaccine or a placebo.

The gene calls are TRBV6-2 or TRBV6-3 and TRBJ2-7; no reliable D call. The CDR3 spans 13 residues. Per the germline V gene, CDR1 is MNHEY and CDR2 is SVGEGT. Trimming removed 6 bases at V and 4 bases at J, with 13 bases between. The CDR3: CASSKIPPYEQYF. CDR3 nucleotides: TGTGCCAGCAGCAAAATCCCTCCTTACGAGCAGTACTTC.

The chain is built from TRBV11-3 and TRBJ1-4, with TRBD1 matching 11 bases. V dropped 5 bases and J dropped 6; count of bases not matched to a gene: 5. Germline lookup yields CDR1 SGHNT and CDR2 YENEEA. This CDR3 comprises 15 residues. The CDR3 nucleotides are TGTGCCAGCAGCCCCGGGACAGGGGGGGATGAAAAACTGTTTTTT. It translates to CASSPGTGGDEKLFF. Looking up the rest from reference TRBV11-3 and TRBJ1-4 gives the full variable domain: EAGVVQSPRYKIIEKKQPVAFWCNPISGHNTLYWYLQNLGQGPELLIRYENEEAVDDSQLPKDRFSAERLKGVDSTLKIQPAELGDSAVYLCASSPGTGGDEKLFFGSGTQLSVL.

The chain combines TRBV30 with TRBJ2-7; 9 bases align to TRBD2. The CDR3 is 16 residues long. Germline CDR1 and CDR2: GTSNPN and SVGIG (reference sequence). With V trimmed by 2 bases and J by 1 base, 9 bases remained unmatched. The CDR3 DNA follows: TGTGCCTGGAGTTTCGGAGCTAGCGGGACTTCCTACGAGCAGTACTTC. Translated: CAWSFGASGTSYEQYF.

This clone was counted only a few times. The gene calls are TRBV11-2 and TRBJ2-7; D perhaps matches TRBD1 (6 bases). Germline-derived CDR1 and CDR2 are SGHAT and FQNNGV. V shed 5 bases and J shed 5 bases, with 16 bases lying between them. This CDR3 has 14 amino acids. The CDR3 is CASSRSGTRNEQYF. In nucleotides, the CDR3 is TGTGCCAGCAGCCGATCCGGGACAAGAAACGAGCAGTACTTC.

The chain uses TRBV28 and TRBJ1-4; tentatively, D is TRBD1 (5 bases). Trimming took 4 bases from V and 5 from J, leaving 14 bases between them. CDR3 size: 15 residues. Per germline, CDR1 MDHEN and CDR2 SYDVKM. The CDR3 nucleotides read TGTGCCAGCAGTTCTCCCGGGACGGGAAATGAAAAACTGTTTTTT. This gives the protein CASSSPGTGNEKLFF. The entire variable domain, with the rest obtained from reference TRBV28 and TRBJ1-4, is as follows: DVKVTQSSRYLVKRTGEKVFLECVQDMDHENMFWYRQDPGLGLRLIYFSYDVKMKEKGDIPEGYSVSREKKERFSLILESASTNQTSMYLCASSSPGTGNEKLFFGSGTQLSVL.

V is TRBV11-2 and J is TRBJ2-5, with 7 positions matching TRBD1. The CDR3 sequence is 14 residues long. Germline V CDR1 and CDR2: SGHAT, FQNNGV. V trimming: 7 bases; J trimming: 2 bases; junction bases outside the gene matches: 7. DNA for the CDR3: TGTGCCAGCACCGAGGGGGCGGCACAAGAGACCCAGTACTTC. Translating gives CASTEGAAQETQYF.

V usage is TRBV16 and J usage is TRBJ1-2, with D uncertain. The CDR3 sequence is 15 residues long. Germline CDR1 KGHSY, CDR2 FQNENV. The germline V and J ends were trimmed by 2 bases and 7 bases, with 17 bases remaining between them. CDR3 bases: TGTGCCAGCAGCCAAATGCAGTTGGGGTTTTTTGGCTACACCTTC. Its protein product is CASSQMQLGFFGYTF.

About this clone itself: Other DNA sequences in the sample encode the same CDR3. The chain links TRBV19 to TRBJ1-2, with D hard to call. The CDR3 runs to 11 residues. V was pared by 5 bases and J by 4 bases, with 5 bases between. The germline V gene has CDR1 LNHDA and CDR2 SQIVND (reference sequence). The CDR3 here is CASSFGYGYTF. DNA for the CDR3: TGTGCCAGTAGTTTTGGCTATGGCTACACCTTC.

This chain joins TRBV7-9 and TRBJ2-5; D uncertain. The CDR3 is 12 amino acids. Germline assignment: CDR1 SEHNR and CDR2 FQNEAQ (reference sequence). V was pared by 1 base and J by 7 bases, with 7 bases between. DNA of the CDR3: TGTGCCAGCAGCTTAGGTCGTGTGACCCAGTACTTC. Translated, it gives CASSLGRVTQYF.

The genes are TRBV5-1 and TRBJ1-5, with D unresolved. Germline V CDR1 and CDR2: SGHRS, YFSETQ. The CDR3 spans 16 residues. Trimming took 0 bases from V and 0 from J, leaving 10 bases between them. The CDR3 coding sequence is TGCGCCAGCAGCTTGGATCCCCGGGATAGCAATCAGCCCCAGCATTTT. This gives the protein CASSLDPRDSNQPQHF. Combining the CDR3 with reference TRBV5-1 and TRBJ1-5 gives the whole variable domain KAGVTQTPRYLIKTRGQQVTLSCSPISGHRSVSWYQQTPGQGLQFLFEYFSETQRNKGNFPGRFSGRQFSNSRSEMNVSTLELGDSALYLCASSLDPRDSNQPQHFGDGTRLSIL.

The table lists this clone with a count of one. The chain recombines TRBV28 with TRBJ1-1; D possibly corresponds to TRBD1 (5 bases). This CDR3 has 12 amino acids. Trimming removed 2 bases at V and 7 bases at J, with 8 bases between. Germline V gene sequence: CDR1 MDHEN, CDR2 SYDVKM. The CDR3: CASSLLQGEAFF. CDR3 coding DNA: TGTGCCAGCAGTTTACTCCAGGGTGAAGCTTTCTTT. The variable domain in full, completed from reference TRBV28 and TRBJ1-1, reads DVKVTQSSRYLVKRTGEKVFLECVQDMDHENMFWYRQDPGLGLRLIYFSYDVKMKEKGDIPEGYSVSREKKERFSLILESASTNQTSMYLCASSLLQGEAFFGQGTRLTVV.

In its sample, this clone was seen a few times. For the CDR3, the DNA is TGTGCCAGCACCAAAGTTAGGGATTCTCCCTATGGCTACACCTTC. Its translation: CASTKVRDSPYGYTF. V gene TRBV7-9 combines with J gene TRBJ1-2, with no clear D. The CDR3 has 15 amino acids. With 7 bases removed from V and 4 bases from J, the gap between germline ends came to 19 bases. Germline V gives CDR1 SEHNR, CDR2 FQNEAQ (reference sequence).

The gene calls are TRBV7-9 and TRBJ1-2, with unresolved D. From germline, CDR1 is SEHNR and CDR2 FQNEAQ (reference sequence). The CDR3 is made up of 15 amino acids. V lost 0 bases and J 4 bases, leaving 12 bases between the germline ends. The CDR3 is CASSLAPTAIYGYTF. CDR3 DNA: TGTGCCAGCAGCTTAGCCCCCACGGCCATCTATGGCTACACCTTC.

The chain links TRBV7-2 to TRBJ2-1; TRBD2 aligns across 11 bases. The ends lost 4 bases at V and 8 bases at J; junction bases unmatched: 10. The CDR3 sequence is 16 residues long. CDR1 is SGHTA and CDR2 is FQGNSA in the germline V gene. The CDR3 spells CASSSTGLAVSDEQFF. The CDR3 coding sequence is TGTGCCAGCAGCTCAACGGGACTAGCGGTAAGCGATGAGCAGTTCTTC.